Described below is a single TCR beta chain sequence and its context. The antigen this receptor binds is unknown. Base-call qualities are not available, and no considerably larger clone is one nucleotide away. The donors were healthy, HIV-negative adults with no recently reported acute infections or vaccinations. Only Caucasian adults living in Nashville, Tennessee, USA were represented among the donors. Magnetic negative selection was used to enrich CD4+ T cells, after which naive cells were positively selected on CD45RA and the negative fraction became the memory subset. After blood collection by leukapheresis, PBMCs were isolated using Ficoll-Histopaque density gradient centrifugation and then cryopreserved in the vapor phase of liquid nitrogen. Purity and quantity of every magnetically sorted T cell population were checked by analytical flow cytometry. From each sorted fraction, genomic DNA was isolated and quantified by UV absorbance on a Nanodrop 2000c.

The record originates from a study of shared clonotypes between healthy human individuals (dated by TCRdb to about 2020). For the study in its entirety: A couple of women and a few men aged 18 to 49 years were included in the cohort. To increase sequencing depth and limit assay-specific biases, TCR repertoire library preparation and sequencing were carried out by different laboratories using diverse techniques. For each donor, three plates each were used for CD4 naive and CD4 memory, two plates were used for CD8 naive, and one plate was used for CD8 memory. Between about 0.8 and 9 billion PBMCs per donor were obtained by leukapheresis. To estimate repertoire size and how much clonotype sharing occurs between individuals, the study deeply sequenced the blood TCR repertoires of several healthy adults.

Using the deep immunoSEQ assay, TCR CDR3 regions were amplified from genomic DNA by multiplex PCR. For each cell subset, the extracted genomic DNA was distributed evenly across all wells of several immunoSEQ 96-well plates, and each plate served as one replicate. For sorted subsets, 150 to 250 ng of genomic DNA, equivalent to roughly 30,000 T cell genomes, went into each replicate PCR. Purified libraries were measured with a Qubit 3.0 fluorometer, size-checked on a Bioanalyzer 2100, and measured again with the KAPA Library Quantification kit. Each immunoSEQ 96-well plate was sequenced on its own single-read 150-cycle Illumina NextSeq 550 flow cell. Per the source publication's procedure: Because the immunoSEQ output held only junctional sequences and lacked quality scores, the filtering could not match the filtering applied to full-length reads. To assign V/J genes and CDR3, sequences were annotated using PyIR, a Python wrapper for IgBLAST v1.9, with IMGT germline references. Reads with weak V/J assignments (E-value above 1e-6), missing CDR3, stop codons, out-of-frame junctions, or ambiguous translated residues were removed. V3J clonotypes were defined by identical inferred V gene, J gene, and CDR3 amino acid sequence. Percentage overlap between repertoires was calculated by dividing the number of shared unique clonotypes by the size of the smaller repertoire. RTK rarefaction, the Chao1 estimator, and Recon v2.1 estimates of unobserved clonotypes were used to assess repertoire richness. For all TCRbeta clonotypes obtained by the gDNA method from four donors, generation probabilities were computed with OLGA. The immuneACCESS repertoire file appears here via TCRdb, limited to in-frame rearrangements. These files lack a portion of the clones; in checked studies, under half of the deficit traces to unresolved V genes, and the cause of the others is not known. D and trimming come from the DNA, and the V and J calls and clone size come from that table. The sample table records roughly 300,000 clones; around 79% of these occur just once. 10% of the sample belongs to the ten largest clones.

The paper as a whole reports these results and caveats: Sharing across four donors was observed for roughly 5% of naive CD4, over 3% of naive CD8, around 2.5% of memory CD4, and roughly 0.43% of memory CD8 clonotypes. Clonotypes shared by all four sorted-subset donors showed higher generation probabilities than non-shared clonotypes. Because the study included only a small number of donors, the genetic and exposure-history diversity represented was limited. Naive subsets generally had larger estimated clonotype richness than memory subsets did. Incomplete sequencing was indicated by rarefaction of sorted-subset datasets, despite the large sequencing depth. Pairwise subsampling indicated that sequencing depth was expected to affect the degree of clonotype sharing among donors. Sampling was restricted to blood, and TCR repertoires in tissues likely differ from the TCR repertoires found in blood.

Source material: memory CD4+ T cells sorted from blood. The cell subset or site tag for this specimen amounts to: CD45RA-negative fraction. The origin of this receptor is a man younger than 45 in good health.

The encoded CDR3 is CATGTVGGNTIYF. The sequenced DNA is TGTGCCACCGGGACCGTGGGGGGAAACACCATATATTTT. The rearrangement combines TRBV27 with TRBJ1-3; TRBD1 is possibly the D segment (5 matching bases). The CDR3 holds 13 amino acids from the cysteine to the phenylalanine. Only the CDR3 DNA is retained, 39 bases long and in frame from the first base. V is shortened by 10 bases, J by 4 bases, and the region joining them spans 14 bases. From the germline V gene (reference sequence), CDR1 is MNHEY and CDR2 is SMNVEV.